This TCR beta chain was recorded in a study of cytomegalovirus exposure and HLA in healthy donors. At the level of the study: Prior work identified roughly 120 million unique TCR beta sequences in approximately 180 million T cells. Most genotyped donors, about four fifths of fewer than 400, had Caucasian-associated genetic ancestry.

60 Vbeta and 13 Jbeta primers were used in PCR. Profiled with immunoSEQ multiplex PCR; TCRdb holds only in-frame clones, not every one. The sample includes 89,000 or so clones, approximately 72% of them seen just once. Study observations and caveats: A later analysis, which compared TCR beta chains of equal frequency, found the HLA-associated ones more clonally expanded.

Turning to this clone: The target antigen is unknown.

This TCR was sampled from a man aged 18 to 30 in good health and CMV-seropositive. What was sequenced was PBMCs.

The CDR3 here is CASSLYRAGPDTQYF. CDR3 sequence (DNA): TGTGCCAGCAGCTTATACAGGGCTGGCCCAGATACGCAGTATTTT. The chain carries TRBV7-6 and TRBJ2-3; D is perhaps TRBD1 (6 bases). V lost 2 bases and J 4 bases, leaving 13 bases between the germline ends. The V gene's germline CDR1 is SGHVS and CDR2 FNYEAQ. This CDR3 is 15 amino acids long.